This T cell receptor beta chain was obtained from a study of OX40 agonist ivuxolimab in advanced cancers. Study in general: Prior checkpoint blockade (anti-PD-1, anti-PD-L1 or anti-CTLA-4) was permitted; around 40% had it.

Germline CDR1 is GTSNPN and CDR2 is SVGIG (reference sequence). V lost 8 bases to trimming and J lost 3 bases, with 10 bases between them. The CDR3 has 11 residues. The method was immunoSEQ multiplex PCR; TCRdb's version includes in-frame clones alone and lacks a portion of them. This sample carries 73,000 or so clones, about nine tenths of them seen once, and the ten largest clones take less than 0.8%. There are a few counts of this clone. Antigen: not known. Overall study findings and caveats: CD8+ T cells showed, on average, more clonal expansion than CD4+ cells. Clonal expansion was seen in CD4+ and CD8+ blood T cells by week 6 at 0.1 to 3.0 mg/kg.

This chain uses TRBV30 with TRBJ1-1; D might be TRBD1 (5 bases). Sequences were derived from CD4+ or CD8+ T cells sorted from blood, sampled in a trial of the OX40 agonist ivuxolimab. The sequence was obtained from an adult with an advanced solid tumor such as melanoma, head and neck, liver or kidney cancer. The CDR3 DNA is TGTGCCGCAGGGTCGGACACTGAAGCTTTCTTT. Amino acid sequence: CAAGSDTEAFF.